These T cell receptor beta chains were read from a single sample in a study of cytomegalovirus exposure and HLA in healthy donors. This table comes from immunoSEQ multiplex PCR, and its TCRdb copy is limited to in-frame clones, with some not included. The repertoire holds 55,000 to 70,000 clones, with 68% as singletons. Sequenced input: PBMCs. The receptors stem from a man aged 40-49 years in good health and CMV-seropositive. Both conserved end residues are part of each CDR3. D genes are given only for firm matches. A row's size may be missing; if present it is once, few, many or a size class.

cdr3_aa	cdr3_nt	d_call	v_call	clone_size	j_call
CASSPGAGGRGQPQHF	TGTGCCAGCTCACCGGGGGCAGGGGGCCGCGGTCAGCCCCAGCATTTT	TRBD1	TRBV18	NA	TRBJ1-5
CASSPGALNTEAFF	TGTGCCAGCTCACCGGGGGCTCTGAACACTGAAGCTTTCTTT	NA	TRBV18	NA	TRBJ1-1
CASSPAGLAPANEQFF	TGTGCCAGCAGCCCCGCGGGTCTAGCCCCCGCTAATGAGCAGTTCTTC	NA	TRBV5-5	NA	TRBJ2-1
CASSEDRGRATEAFF	TGTGCCAGTAGTGAAGACAGGGGGCGGGCAACTGAAGCTTTCTTT	TRBD1	TRBV19	NA	TRBJ1-1
CASSPKKGSDNEQFF	TGTGCCAGCTCACCAAAAAAAGGTAGCGACAATGAGCAGTTCTTC	NA	TRBV18	NA	TRBJ2-1
CASSDQGTGANVLTF	TGTGCCAGCAGTGACCAGGGGACTGGGGCCAACGTCCTGACTTTC	NA	TRBV6-1	NA	TRBJ2-6
CASSGTSGGRIEQFF	TGTGCCAGCAGCGGGACTAGCGGAGGGCGTATTGAGCAGTTCTTC	TRBD2	TRBV9	NA	TRBJ2-1
CATSRDLRQGGRETQYF	TGTGCCACCAGCAGAGATTTAAGACAGGGGGGGAGGGAGACCCAGTACTTC	TRBD1	TRBV15	once	TRBJ2-5
CASSSRRLAGHNEQFF	TGTGCCAGCAGCTCCCGGAGACTAGCGGGACACAATGAGCAGTTCTTC	TRBD2	TRBV11-1	NA	TRBJ2-1
CASGTTGGAYTGELFF	TGTGCCAGCGGGACTACCGGGGGGGCCTACACCGGGGAGCTGTTTTTT	TRBD2	TRBV6-6	few	TRBJ2-2
CAISAWGGDTQYF	TGTGCCATCAGTGCTTGGGGAGGAGATACGCAGTATTTT	NA	TRBV10-3	NA	TRBJ2-3
CASSERRGTRETQYF	TGTGCCAGCAGTGAAAGGCGAGGGACTAGGGAGACCCAGTACTTC	TRBD2	TRBV6-1	NA	TRBJ2-5
CASSQGTDSRNEKLFF	TGTGCCAGCAGCCAAGGAACAGACAGCAGGAATGAAAAACTGTTTTTT	NA	TRBV4-2	NA	TRBJ1-4
CASSFYRGRGRLDTEAFF	TGTGCCAGCAGCTTTTACAGGGGGCGGGGGCGGTTGGACACTGAAGCTTTCTTT	TRBD1	TRBV4-2	few	TRBJ1-1
CASSMGSGGAGELFF	TGTGCCAGTAGTATGGGTAGTGGGGGGGCCGGGGAGCTGTTTTTT	TRBD2	TRBV19	NA	TRBJ2-2
CASSQESGGRAEAFF	TGTGCCAGCAGCCAAGAGTCAGGGGGCAGGGCTGAAGCTTTCTTT	TRBD1	TRBV4-2	NA	TRBJ1-1
CASNPSGAYTDTQYF	TGTGCCAGTAATCCTAGCGGGGCGTACACAGATACGCAGTATTTT	TRBD2	TRBV19	NA	TRBJ2-3
CAISATGKQFF	TGTGCCATCAGTGCGACAGGGAAGCAGTTCTTC	TRBD1	TRBV10-3	NA	TRBJ2-1
CASSEVSVTEQFF	TGTGCCAGCAGTGAAGTTAGCGTCACTGAGCAGTTCTTC	NA	TRBV6-1	NA	TRBJ2-1
CASSMGGAEEKLFF	TGTGCCAGTAGTATGGGTGGCGCGGAGGAAAAACTGTTTTTT	NA	TRBV19	NA	TRBJ1-4
CASSQTGYNQPQHF	TGTGCCAGCAGTCAGACAGGGTACAATCAGCCCCAGCATTTT	TRBD1	TRBV2	NA	TRBJ1-5
CASSTRYGYTF	TGTGCCAGCAGTACTAGATATGGCTACACCTTC	NA	TRBV6-5	NA	TRBJ1-2
CASSPPGLAFNEQFF	TGTGCCAGCTCACCACCGGGACTAGCCTTCAATGAGCAGTTCTTC	TRBD2	TRBV18	once	TRBJ2-1